This TCR beta chain was profiled in a study of blood T cell repertoires in COVID-19. Overall study context: Acute and convalescent COVID-19 specimens originated in the United States, Italy and Spain.

The CDR3 contains 15 residues. Between the trimmed V and J ends, which lost 4 bases and 5 bases, there was a span of 13 bases. CDR1 is SGHRS, CDR2 YFSETQ, per germline. The method was immunoSEQ multiplex PCR; TCRdb's version includes in-frame clones alone and lacks a portion of them. The sample includes about 150,000 clones, less than 95% of them seen just once. The receptor's source is a man aged 50-60 years with acute or convalescent COVID-19. Sequencing input: peripheral blood. The chain couples TRBV5-1 to TRBJ1-6, with D possibly TRBD1 on 6 matching bases. CDR3 sequence: CASSPAGGNNSPLHF. The CDR3 nucleotides are TGCGCCAGCAGCCCCGCGGGGGGCAATAATTCACCCCTCCACTTT.